Following are 13 T cell receptor beta chains from one sample sequenced in a study of shared clonotypes between healthy human individuals. TCRdb keeps only in-frame clones here, not all; method: immunoSEQ multiplex PCR. The sample records roughly 2 million clones, approximately 94% being singletons. Sequenced: naive CD4+ T cells sorted from blood. The subset: CD45RA+ positively selected. The receptors come from a young man in good health.

The V and J genes are TRBV19 and TRBJ2-3; 10 nucleotides line up with TRBD1. The ends lost 5 bases at V and 3 bases at J; junction bases unmatched: 8. The CDR3 sequence is 16 residues long. From germline, CDR1 is LNHDA and CDR2 SQIVND (reference sequence). CDR3 sequence (DNA): TGTGCCAGTAGTGCCGACAGGGGGCCTCGGACAGATACGCAGTATTTT. Encoded protein: CASSADRGPRTDTQYF.

This clone was counted a single time. This same CDR3 is encoded by further DNA sequences in the sample. This chain links TRBV18 with TRBJ2-1; D is undetermined. This CDR3 contains 11 residues. Trimming took 4 bases from V and 3 from J, leaving 1 base between them. Looked up from germline, CDR1 is KGHSH and CDR2 is LQKENI. CDR3 loop: CASSRYNEQFF. The DNA of the CDR3 is TGTGCCAGCTCACGCTACAATGAGCAGTTCTTC.

This chain connects TRBV25-1 to TRBJ1-1; D perhaps matches TRBD1 (6 bases). Germline CDR1 reads MGHDK; CDR2 reads SYGVNS. The CDR3 spans 14 residues. The V and J ends lost 6 bases and 4 bases respectively, with 15 bases between them. The CDR3 protein is CASSEPGVGTEAFF. Written as DNA, the CDR3 is TGTGCCAGCAGCGAACCAGGGGTGGGCACTGAAGCTTTCTTT.

This clone has only one observation. CDR3 residues: CASRSAEGYSYEQYF. The CDR3 bases are TGTGCCAGCAGAAGTGCGGAGGGCTACTCCTACGAGCAGTACTTC. The gene calls are TRBV6-1 and TRBJ2-7; TRBD2 might be the D (6 bases). V was clipped by 6 bases and J by 0 bases, with 15 bases between them. The germline V gene encodes CDR1 MNHNS and CDR2 SASEGT. This CDR3 is 15 amino acids long.

V gene TRBV5-6 combines with J gene TRBJ2-2; D is ambiguous. CDR1 and CDR2 from the germline V gene are SGHDT and YYEEEE. Trimming removed 2 bases from V and 5 bases from J, with 4 bases in between. The CDR3 runs to 12 residues. The CDR3 loop reads CASSLETGELFF. For the CDR3, the DNA is TGTGCCAGCAGCTTAGAGACCGGGGAGCTGTTTTTT. The whole variable domain, remainder taken from reference TRBV5-6 and TRBJ2-2, is DAGVTQSPTHLIKTRGQQVTLRCSPKSGHDTVSWYQQALGQGPQFIFQYYEEEERQRGNFPDRFSGHQFPNYSSELNVNALLLGDSALYLCASSLETGELFFGEGSRLTVL.

The chain recombines TRBV2 with TRBJ1-5; D is perhaps TRBD1 (6 bases). Germline CDR1 SNHLY, CDR2 FYNNEI. The V gene lost 6 bases and the J gene lost 0 bases, with 15 bases spanning the gap. The CDR3 totals 16 residues. Here the CDR3 reads CASRGVTGPSNQPQHF. The CDR3, as DNA: TGTGCCAGCAGGGGGGTGACAGGCCCTAGCAATCAGCCCCAGCATTTT.

The chain recombines TRBV30 with TRBJ2-3; 8 nucleotides match TRBD1. CDR1 and CDR2 from the germline V gene are GTSNPN and SVGIG (reference sequence). J was trimmed by 2 bases and V by 0 bases; bases with no gene match: 4. CDR3 length equals 15 residues. The CDR3 spells CAWSVGQASTDTQYF. The CDR3 DNA sequence: TGTGCCTGGAGTGTGGGACAGGCTTCCACAGATACGCAGTATTTT.

The chain links TRBV30 to TRBJ2-5, with D possibly being TRBD2 (7 bases). V dropped 0 bases and J dropped 4 bases, with 12 bases sitting between them. CDR1 GTSNPN and CDR2 SVGIG come from the germline V gene (reference sequence). The length of the CDR3 is 14 residues. CDR3: CAWSVWGGSETQYF. The CDR3 DNA is TGTGCCTGGAGTGTATGGGGGGGCTCAGAGACCCAGTACTTC.

This clone was seen only once. V gene TRBV21-1 combines with J gene TRBJ1-5. TRBV21-1 is assigned pseudogene status. The CDR3 contains 16 residues. Here the CDR3 DNA reads TGTGCCAGCAGCAAGAGGCAGCCTTATAGCAATCAGCCCCAGCATTTT. It is translated as CASSKRQPYSNQPQHF.

The rearrangement joins TRBV18 to TRBJ1-2, with a possible D match to TRBD1 (5 bases). V was shortened by 5 bases and J by 2 bases, with 12 bases between the two germline ends. Germline values: CDR1 KGHSH, CDR2 LQKENI. The CDR3 is 14 amino acids. CDR3 loop: CASSGETANYGYTF. In nucleotides, the CDR3 is TGTGCCAGCTCAGGAGAGACAGCAAACTATGGCTACACCTTC.

This clone was recorded once. The rearrangement links TRBV2 to TRBJ2-7, with D uncertain. There are 14 residues in the CDR3. V lost 6 bases, J lost 3 bases, and 15 bases lay in between. CDR1 and CDR2 (germline): SNHLY, FYNNEI. The CDR3 DNA reads TGTGCCAGCAGAGTAAACCTGCCGGTCTACGAGCAGTACTTC. It encodes CASRVNLPVYEQYF. The entire variable domain, with the rest obtained from reference TRBV2 and TRBJ2-7, is as follows: EPEVTQTPSHQVTQMGQEVILRCVPISNHLYFYWYRQILGQKVEFLVSFYNNEISEKSEIFDDQFSVERPDGSNFTLKIRSTKLEDSAMYFCASRVNLPVYEQYFGPGTRLTVT.

The table lists this clone with a few counts. The V call is TRBV6-5, the J call TRBJ1-6; D unclear. Germline assignment: CDR1 MNHEY and CDR2 SVGAGI. There are 14 residues in the CDR3. With 9 bases removed from V and 8 bases from J, the gap between germline ends came to 17 bases. In DNA form, the CDR3 reads TGTGCCAGTCGGGTTCAGCGTGTGTATTCACCCCTCCACTTT. It encodes CASRVQRVYSPLHF.

The chain links TRBV28 to TRBJ1-1, with 7 bases aligning to TRBD1. The CDR3 totals 17 residues. The germline CDR1 and CDR2 sequences are MDHEN and SYDVKM. The junction had 16 bases not matched to a gene; V was cut back by 8 bases and J by 1 base. CDR3 region: CASGITGVPRENTEAFF. In DNA form, the CDR3 reads TGTGCCAGCGGTATTACAGGGGTTCCAAGGGAGAACACTGAAGCTTTCTTT. Based on the CDR3 plus reference TRBV28 and TRBJ1-1, the full variable domain is DVKVTQSSRYLVKRTGEKVFLECVQDMDHENMFWYRQDPGLGLRLIYFSYDVKMKEKGDIPEGYSVSREKKERFSLILESASTNQTSMYLCASGITGVPRENTEAFFGQGTRLTVV.